These T cell receptor beta chains were read from a single sample in a study of radiotherapy plus CTLA-4 blockade in lung cancer. Sequencing was performed with immunoSEQ multiplex PCR; in TCRdb, only in-frame clones are kept and a portion is missing. The repertoire includes roughly 68,000 clones, about 80% of them detected once, and 7% to 7.5% sits in the top ten. Material: peripheral blood, obtained from a patient treated with radiotherapy plus ipilimumab. The receptors here all came from a human donor with non-small cell lung cancer who had a complete response to radiotherapy plus ipilimumab. CDR3s include the opening cysteine and the closing phenylalanine or tryptophan. A D gene is named only where the DNA matches it firmly. Not all rows give a size; the values are once, few, many and, for expanded clones, a class.

j_gene | abundance | d_gene | v_gene | CDR3nt | CDR3aa
TRBJ2-5 | . | TRBD2 | TRBV19 | TGTGCCAGTAGTATAGGAGGCGGGGGGGAAGAGACCCAGTACTTC | CASSIGGGGEETQYF
TRBJ1-1 | . | . | TRBV6-5 | TGTGCCAGCAGCCCCGGACAGCGTGAAGCTTTCTTT | CASSPGQREAFF
TRBJ1-2 | . | . | TRBV5-4 | TGTGCCAGCAATCGTGAGGGGCCGGGGGTCCCCTTCTATGGCTACACCTTC | CASNREGPGVPFYGYTF
TRBJ1-1 | . | . | TRBV18 | TGTGCCAGCTCCCACAAGTCCGACACTGAAGCTTTCTTT | CASSHKSDTEAFF
TRBJ1-6 | . | . | TRBV27 | TGTGCCAGCAGTTTATCGGAGGGGCACAATTCACCCCTCCACTTT | CASSLSEGHNSPLHF
TRBJ2-1 | . | TRBD2 | TRBV6-6 | TGTGCCAGCAGTTACCGGGGGGTCTCCTACAATGAGCAGTTCTTC | CASSYRGVSYNEQFF
TRBJ1-5 | . | . | TRBV5-1 | TGCGCCAGCAGCTTGGAGGGATGGAATCAGCCCCAGCATTTT | CASSLEGWNQPQHF
TRBJ2-1 | few | . | TRBV7-2 | TGTGCCAGCAGCTCCGCATCCGGGACCCTTAATTACAATGAGCAGTTCTTC | CASSSASGTLNYNEQFF
TRBJ2-1 | . | . | TRBV7-2 | TGTGCCAGCAGCTTAGTGGTGCGACCCTCCTACAATGAGCAGTTCTTC | CASSLVVRPSYNEQFF
TRBJ2-1 | once | . | TRBV5-4 | TGTGCCAGCAGCTTGGGCACCGGGACACATTACAATGAGCAGTTCTTC | CASSLGTGTHYNEQFF
TRBJ1-6 | . | . | TRBV11-2 | TGTGCCAGCAGCTCTATCCAGGCCGGGTCCGGGGCCCTCCACTTT | CASSSIQAGSGALHF
TRBJ1-1 | . | . | TRBV7-2 | TGTGCCAGCAGCTTAGGTGGGACGGCCTTGAGGGTGGCTGAAGCTTTCTTT | CASSLGGTALRVAEAFF
TRBJ2-1 | . | TRBD1 | TRBV6-5 | TGTGCCAGCAGTCGGCAGGGACAGGGGAACAATGAGCAGTTCTTC | CASSRQGQGNNEQFF
TRBJ1-2 | . | . | TRBV18 | TGTGCCAGCTCACCAGGGTCGAAAGGGGAGTATGGCTACACCTTC | CASSPGSKGEYGYTF
TRBJ1-2 | . | TRBD1 | TRBV29-1 | TGCAGCGTTGGTGTTCAGGGGGGAAACTATGGCTACACCTTC | CSVGVQGGNYGYTF
TRBJ2-7 | . | TRBD2 | TRBV5-1 | TGCGCCAGCAGCTTGGCCAACGGGGGGATTTACGAGCAGTACTTC | CASSLANGGIYEQYF
TRBJ2-5 | few | TRBD2 | TRBV10-1 | TGCGCCAGCAGCCCTAGCGGGGGAGATGAGACCCAGTACTTC | CASSPSGGDETQYF
TRBJ1-1 | . | . | TRBV4-3 | TGCGCCAGCAGCCAGCAACTAGGGTCTAACACTGAAGCTTTCTTT | CASSQQLGSNTEAFF
TRBJ1-5 | . | . | TRBV19 | TGTGCCAGTAGTATTGCCCATGAGGGGAATCAGCCCCAGCATTTT | CASSIAHEGNQPQHF
TRBJ2-5 | . | TRBD2 | TRBV12-5 | TGTGCTAGTGGTTTGGTACTAGCGGGGGGCAGGGGCCAAGAGACCCAGTACTTC | CASGLVLAGGRGQETQYF
TRBJ2-7 | . | TRBD1 | TRBV30 | TGTGCCTGGAATCAGGGGGCCTACGAGCAGTACTTC | CAWNQGAYEQYF
TRBJ2-2 | . | TRBD1 | TRBV10-3 | TGTGCCATCAGTGTAGGGGGCCCCGGGGCCGGGGAGCTGTTTTTT | CAISVGGPGAGELFF
TRBJ1-4 | . | TRBD1 | TRBV28 | TGTGCCAGCAGTTCTCCGGGACAGAGTGAAAAACTGTTTTTT | CASSSPGQSEKLFF
TRBJ1-2 | . | TRBD1 | TRBV6-1 | TGTGCCAGCAGCCTTCTACAGGGGGCGGGCTACACCTTC | CASSLLQGAGYTF
TRBJ2-2 | . | . | TRBV14 | TGTGCCAGCAGCCAATCCCAGGTTCGGTCCACCGGGGAGCTGTTTTTT | CASSQSQVRSTGELFF
TRBJ1-4 | . | . | TRBV7-9 | TGTGCCAGCAGCTCCCAAGGACGTAATGAAAAACTGTTTTTT | CASSSQGRNEKLFF
TRBJ2-1 | few | . | TRBV18 | TGTGCCAGCTCACCACCGGATAGCACAGGGAGACAGTTCTTC | CASSPPDSTGRQFF
TRBJ1-1 | . | . | TRBV28 | TGTGCCAGCAGTTTTCAACTTGAAGCTTTCTTT | CASSFQLEAFF
TRBJ1-5 | . | . | TRBV6-1 | TGTGCCAGCAGTGACAGGGGAAGCAATCAGCCCCAGCATTTT | CASSDRGSNQPQHF
TRBJ1-4 | . | . | TRBV11-3 | TGTGCCAGCAGCCCAGGTGGACAGTCCTCCTCTCCTAATGAAAAACTGTTTTTT | CASSPGGQSSSPNEKLFF
TRBJ2-1 | once | . | TRBV4-1 | TGCGCCAGCAGCCACCCTGGACGCCCGATCTACAATGAGCAGTTCTTC | CASSHPGRPIYNEQFF
TRBJ2-2 | . | TRBD1 | TRBV18 | TGTGCCAGCTCACCCACCGGGACAGGGAGAACCGGGGAGCTGTTTTTT | CASSPTGTGRTGELFF
TRBJ2-3 | . | . | TRBV7-9 | TGTGCCAGCACCTACCCTACGGATAGCACAGATACGCAGTATTTT | CASTYPTDSTDTQYF
TRBJ1-2 | . | . | TRBV7-6 | TGTGCCAGCAGCTTCGGGTCAGGGCCTAACTATGGCTACACCTTC | CASSFGSGPNYGYTF
TRBJ2-7 | . | . | TRBV28 | TGTGCCAGCACCTTTATTGGGGAGACCTACGAGCAGTACTTC | CASTFIGETYEQYF
TRBJ1-4 | . | . | TRBV5-6 | TGTGCCAGCAACCTAAGGTGGAGGACAGATGAAAAACTGTTTTTT | CASNLRWRTDEKLFF
TRBJ1-1 | . | . | TRBV11-2 | TGTGCCAGCAGCGCGGGCACTGAAGCTTTCTTT | CASSAGTEAFF
TRBJ2-3 | . | . | TRBV27 | TGTGCCAGCACCAGACCCGGGGGAGATACGCAGTATTTT | CASTRPGGDTQYF
TRBJ1-1 | . | . | TRBV12-5 | TGTGCTAGTGGCTTACAGGGTTCGAACACTGAAGCTTTCTTT | CASGLQGSNTEAFF
TRBJ1-2 | . | TRBD1 | TRBV7-9 | TGTGCCAGCAGCCACAGCGGGACAGGGGGCGGTCGCTACACCTTC | CASSHSGTGGGRYTF
TRBJ1-2 | . | . | TRBV18 | TGTGCCAGCTCACCAAACAGGGATACTAACTATGGCTACACCTTC | CASSPNRDTNYGYTF
TRBJ1-6 | . | TRBD1 | TRBV6-5 | TGTGCCAGCAGCCAGGGACAGGATAATTCACCCCTCCACTTT | CASSQGQDNSPLHF
TRBJ2-2 | . | . | TRBV30 | TGTGCCTGGAGTGTAGGGTTGGGGGAAGAGCTGTTTTTT | CAWSVGLGEELFF
TRBJ2-1 | . | . | TRBV20-1 | TGCAGTGCAGGACCGGGGGATGAGCAGTTCTTC | CSAGPGDEQFF
TRBJ2-3 | . | . | TRBV2 | TGTGCCAGCAGTGAAAGGGGCAATACGCAGTATTTT | CASSERGNTQYF
TRBJ2-7 | . | TRBD2 | TRBV5-4 | TGTGCCAGCAGCTCATCGACTAGCGGGGGCTACGAGCAGTACTTC | CASSSSTSGGYEQYF
TRBJ2-5 | once | . | TRBV11-3 | TGTGCCAGCAGCTTAGCCGAGGGGCGAGAGACCCAGTACTTC | CASSLAEGRETQYF
TRBJ2-7 | few | TRBD1 | TRBV27 | TGTGCCAGCAGTTCTCCAGGGGGCTACGAGCAGTACTTC | CASSSPGGYEQYF
TRBJ2-6 | . | . | TRBV9 | TGTGCCAGCAGCGTTTCAGGAGGGGCCAACGTCCTGACTTTC | CASSVSGGANVLTF
TRBJ2-7 | . | TRBD2 | TRBV5-1 | TGCGCCAGCAGCTGGATAGCGGGGGACTACGAGCAGTACTTC | CASSWIAGDYEQYF